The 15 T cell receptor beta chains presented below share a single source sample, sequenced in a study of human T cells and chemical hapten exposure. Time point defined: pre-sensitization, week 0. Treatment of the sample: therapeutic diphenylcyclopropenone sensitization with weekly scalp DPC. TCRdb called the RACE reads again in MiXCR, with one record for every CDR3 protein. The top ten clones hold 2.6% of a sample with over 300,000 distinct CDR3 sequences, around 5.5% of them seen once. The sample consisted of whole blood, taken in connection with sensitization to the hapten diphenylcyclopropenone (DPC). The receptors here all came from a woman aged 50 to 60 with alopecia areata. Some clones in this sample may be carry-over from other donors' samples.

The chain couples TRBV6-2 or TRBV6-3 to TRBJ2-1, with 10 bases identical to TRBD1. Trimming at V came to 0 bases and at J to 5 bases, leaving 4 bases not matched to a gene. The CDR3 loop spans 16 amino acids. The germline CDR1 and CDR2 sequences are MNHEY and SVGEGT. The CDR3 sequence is CASSYSTGGLNNEQFF. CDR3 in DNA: TGTGCCAGCAGTTACTCGACAGGGGGCCTAAACAATGAGCAGTTCTTC.

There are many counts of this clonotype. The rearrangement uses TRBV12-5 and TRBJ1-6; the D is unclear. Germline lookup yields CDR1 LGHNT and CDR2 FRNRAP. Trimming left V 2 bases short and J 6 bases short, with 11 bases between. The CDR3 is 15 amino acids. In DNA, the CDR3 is TGTGCTAGTGGTTTGTTGTCCGGTTCTAATTCACCCCTCCACTTT. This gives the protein CASGLLSGSNSPLHF.

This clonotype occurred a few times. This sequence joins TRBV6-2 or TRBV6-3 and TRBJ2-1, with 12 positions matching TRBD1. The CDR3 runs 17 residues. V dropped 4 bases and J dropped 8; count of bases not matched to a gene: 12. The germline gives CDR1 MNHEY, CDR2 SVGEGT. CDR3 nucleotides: TGTGCCAGCAGTTTCACCCCCGGGACAGGGGGCTTGGATGAGCAGTTCTTC. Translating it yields CASSFTPGTGGLDEQFF.

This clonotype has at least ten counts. The DNA for the CDR3 is TGTGCCACCAGTGCCTCTGGCTCCTACAATGAGCAGTTCTTC. It encodes CATSASGSYNEQFF. The chain combines TRBV24-1 with TRBJ2-1; D ambiguous. This CDR3 is 14 amino acids long. Per germline, CDR1 KGHDR and CDR2 SFDVKD. V lost 5 bases, J lost 0 bases, and 7 bases lay in between.

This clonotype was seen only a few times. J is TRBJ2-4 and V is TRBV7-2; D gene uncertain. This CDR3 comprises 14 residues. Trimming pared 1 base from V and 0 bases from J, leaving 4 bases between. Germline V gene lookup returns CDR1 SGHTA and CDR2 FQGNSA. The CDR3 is CASSLDPAKNIQYF. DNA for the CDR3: TGTGCCAGCAGCTTAGACCCAGCCAAAAACATTCAGTACTTC.

CDR3 sequence (DNA): TGTGCCAGCAGCGAACTCCAGGGAAATAGCAATCAGCCCCAGCATTTT. As protein: CASSELQGNSNQPQHF. The J gene is TRBJ1-5, the V gene TRBV6-6; a possible D gene is TRBD1 (5 bases). The ends were cut back, 6 bases at V and 0 bases at J, with 15 bases in the middle. The CDR3 is 16 amino acids. Germline V gene data show CDR1 as MNHNY and CDR2 as SVGAGI (reference sequence).

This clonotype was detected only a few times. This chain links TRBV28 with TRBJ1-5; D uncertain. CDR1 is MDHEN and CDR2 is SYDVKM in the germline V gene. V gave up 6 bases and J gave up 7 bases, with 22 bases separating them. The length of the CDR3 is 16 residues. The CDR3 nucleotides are TGTGCCAGCAGGGCTCCGGGAGGATGGGGTTTCCAGCCCCAGCATTTT. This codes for CASRAPGGWGFQPQHF.

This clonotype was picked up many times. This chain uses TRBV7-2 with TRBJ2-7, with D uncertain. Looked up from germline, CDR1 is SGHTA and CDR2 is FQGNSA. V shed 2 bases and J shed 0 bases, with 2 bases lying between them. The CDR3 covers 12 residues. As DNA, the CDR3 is TGTGCCAGCAGCTTAAGCTCCTACGAGCAGTACTTC. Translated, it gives CASSLSSYEQYF.

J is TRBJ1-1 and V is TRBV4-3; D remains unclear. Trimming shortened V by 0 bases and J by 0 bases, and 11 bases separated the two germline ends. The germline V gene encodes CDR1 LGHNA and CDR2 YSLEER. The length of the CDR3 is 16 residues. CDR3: CASSQDSQAMNTEAFF. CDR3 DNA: TGCGCCAGCAGCCAAGATTCCCAGGCCATGAACACTGAAGCTTTCTTT.

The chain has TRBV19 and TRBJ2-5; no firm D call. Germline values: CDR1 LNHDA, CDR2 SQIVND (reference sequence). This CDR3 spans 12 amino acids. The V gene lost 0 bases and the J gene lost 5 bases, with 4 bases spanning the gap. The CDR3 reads CASSIDRETQYF. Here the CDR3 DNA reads TGTGCCAGTAGTATAGATCGTGAGACCCAGTACTTC. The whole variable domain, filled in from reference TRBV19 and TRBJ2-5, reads DGGITQSPKYLFRKEGQNVTLSCEQNLNHDAMYWYRQDPGQGLRLIYYSQIVNDFQKGDIAEGYSVSREKKESFPLTVTSAQKNPTAFYLCASSIDRETQYFGPGTRLLVL.

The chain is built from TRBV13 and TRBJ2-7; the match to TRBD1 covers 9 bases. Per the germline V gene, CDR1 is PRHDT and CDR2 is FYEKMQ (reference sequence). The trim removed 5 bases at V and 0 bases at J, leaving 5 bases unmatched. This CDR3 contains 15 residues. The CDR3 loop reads CASSPGTGSSYEQYF. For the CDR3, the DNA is TGTGCCAGCAGCCCCGGGACAGGGAGCTCCTACGAGCAGTACTTC.

CDR3 DNA sequence: TGTGCCAGCAGCTTAGATTGGGGTGACAGCCTCCACTTT. This sequence encodes CASSLDWGDSLHF. The chain combines TRBV7-2 with TRBJ1-6; D perhaps matches TRBD1 (5 bases). The CDR3 sequence is 13 residues long. V was shortened by 1 base and J by 15 bases, with 13 bases between the two germline ends. Germline CDR1 reads SGHTA; CDR2 reads FQGNSA.

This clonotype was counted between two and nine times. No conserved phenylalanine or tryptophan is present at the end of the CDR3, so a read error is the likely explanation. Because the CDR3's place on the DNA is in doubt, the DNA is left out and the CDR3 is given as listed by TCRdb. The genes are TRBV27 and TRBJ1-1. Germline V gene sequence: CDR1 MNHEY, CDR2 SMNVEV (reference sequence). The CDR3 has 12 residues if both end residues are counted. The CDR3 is CASSFSGPDYVC.

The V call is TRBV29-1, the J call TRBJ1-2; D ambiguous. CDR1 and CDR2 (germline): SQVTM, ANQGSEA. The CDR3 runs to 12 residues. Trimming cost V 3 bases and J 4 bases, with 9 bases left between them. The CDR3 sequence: CSVEAGIYGYTF. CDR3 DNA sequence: TGCAGCGTTGAGGCAGGCATCTATGGCTACACCTTC. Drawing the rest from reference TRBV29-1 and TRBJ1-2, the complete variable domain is SAVISQKPSRDICQRGTSLTIQCQVDSQVTMMFWYRQQPGQSLTLIATANQGSEATYESGFVIDKFPISRPNLTFSTLTVSNMSPEDSSIYLCSVEAGIYGYTFGSGTRLTVV.

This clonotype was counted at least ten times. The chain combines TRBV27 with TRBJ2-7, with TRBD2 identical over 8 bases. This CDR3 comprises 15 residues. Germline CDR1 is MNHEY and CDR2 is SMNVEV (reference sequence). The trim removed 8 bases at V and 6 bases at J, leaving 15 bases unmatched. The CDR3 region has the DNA TGTGCCAGCCGCCGGGACGGGGGGGCCTTAGGCGAGCAGTACTTC. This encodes CASRRDGGALGEQYF.